This T cell receptor beta chain derives from a study of CD8 T cells in Susac syndrome (dated by TCRdb to the late 2010s). Some background on the complete study: Whether CD8+ T cell activation and differentiation in Susac syndrome was antigen driven was tested using repertoire sequencing. Summary of the overall study and its limitations: The number of individuals in the TCR sequencing and HLA analysis was acknowledged as relatively small.

A note on this clonotype: The target of this receptor is not known. No qualities accompany the bases; no much larger clone lies one base away.

V is shortened by 8 bases, J by 0 bases, and the region joining them spans 7 bases. The CDR3 has 11 amino acids, counting the end cysteine and phenylalanine. Just the 33-base CDR3 DNA is kept, in frame starting at base 1. The germline V gene yields SQVTM for CDR1 and ANQGSEA for CDR2. High-throughput TCR beta sequencing profiled peripheral blood CD8+ and CD4+ T cells from healthy donors, Susac syndrome patients and multiple sclerosis patients. Healthy donors were age- and sex-matched controls. Bulk CD8+ and CD4+ T cells were purified by magnetic negative isolation, whereas CD8+ TEMRA cells were enriched by FACS. Blood was collected in EDTA tubes and processed within 24 hours, with PBMCs isolated through density gradient centrifugation. PBMCs intended for TCR sequencing were cryopreserved in liquid nitrogen and thawed later in a water bath at 37 degrees C. Purity of sorted or isolated CD4+, CD8+ and CD8+ TEMRA cells was at least 90%.

RNA was extracted using the RNeasy kit, and roughly 0.5 to 1 microgram was reverse transcribed with random hexamers. The immunoSEQ multiplex PCR assay, covering 54 Vbeta and 13 Jbeta segments, was used to amplify TCR beta CDR3 regions. To correct PCR amplification bias, a synthetic template baseline was used for both primer optimization and computational correction. In the authors' own workflow: Reads were annotated to V, D and J genes per IMGT and analyzed with immunoSEQ Analyzer, keeping only productive sequences. To calculate clonality, Shannon entropy was normalized by log2 of the number of productive unique sequences and then subtracted from one. For each patient and control, public and private clones were evaluated within the 100 most prevalent clones. Susac-specific clones were defined as absent from healthy and MS cohorts, about 1,100 published viral clones and other ImmuneACCESS disease sequences. Through fastp at Q25 and MiXCR, TCRdb rebuilt clones from the public reads, retaining in-frame beta chains. Every CDR3 protein is listed once, alongside the most common genes and DNA of its rows. These V and J calls are TCRdb output, not the study's own analysis. For this sample the table gives 130,000 to 150,000 distinct CDR3 sequences, of which roughly 94% were detected only once. The top ten clonotypes cover 0.084% of the sample.

The sequence is built from TRBV29-1 and TRBJ1-1, with no confident D gene call. The sequenced sample consisted of CD4+ T cells from PBMCs. The clonotype originates from a human donor in good health. The CDR3 amino acid sequence is: CSFYMNTEAFF. The sequenced DNA is TGCAGCTTCTACATGAACACTGAAGCTTTCTTT.